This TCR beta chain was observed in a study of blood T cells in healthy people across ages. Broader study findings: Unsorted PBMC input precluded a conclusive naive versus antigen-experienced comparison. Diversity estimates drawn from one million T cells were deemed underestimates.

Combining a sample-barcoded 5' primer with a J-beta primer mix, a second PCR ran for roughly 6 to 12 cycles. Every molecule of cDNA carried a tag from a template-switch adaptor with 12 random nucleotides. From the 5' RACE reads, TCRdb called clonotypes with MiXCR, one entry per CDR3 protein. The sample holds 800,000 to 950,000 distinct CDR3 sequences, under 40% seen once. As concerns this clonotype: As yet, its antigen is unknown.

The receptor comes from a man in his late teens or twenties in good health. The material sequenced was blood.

The CDR3 sequence is CASSKRRGKGETQYF. CDR3 DNA: TGTGCCAGCAGTAAGAGACGGGGAAAAGGGGAGACCCAGTACTTC. This chain connects TRBV25-1 to TRBJ2-5, with D tentatively TRBD2 (5 bases). Trimming shortened V by 5 bases and J by 5 bases, and 18 bases separated the two germline ends. The CDR3 is 15 residues long. CDR1 MGHDK and CDR2 SYGVNS come from the germline V gene. The full variable domain, its missing parts supplied by reference TRBV25-1 and TRBJ2-5, is EADIYQTPRYLVIGTGKKITLECSQTMGHDKMYWYQQDPGMELHLIHYSYGVNSTEKGDLSSESTVSRIRTEHFPLTLESARPSHTSQYLCASSKRRGKGETQYFGPGTRLLVL.